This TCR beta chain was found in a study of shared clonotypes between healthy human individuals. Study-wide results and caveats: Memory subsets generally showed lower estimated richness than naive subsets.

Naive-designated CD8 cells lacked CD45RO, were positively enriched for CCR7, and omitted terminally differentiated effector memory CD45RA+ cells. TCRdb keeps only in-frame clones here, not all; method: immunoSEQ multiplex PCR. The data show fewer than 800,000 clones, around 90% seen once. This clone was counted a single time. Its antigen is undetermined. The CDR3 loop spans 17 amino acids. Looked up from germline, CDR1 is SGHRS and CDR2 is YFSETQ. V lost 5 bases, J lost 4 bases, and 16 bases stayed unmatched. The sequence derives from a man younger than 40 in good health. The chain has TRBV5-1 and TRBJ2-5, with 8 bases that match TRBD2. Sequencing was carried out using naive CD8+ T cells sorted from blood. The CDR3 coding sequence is TGCGCCAGCAGGACGCCAGCGGGAGTGATTAGGGGAGAGACCCAGTACTTC. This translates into CASRTPAGVIRGETQYF.